This T cell receptor (beta chain) was obtained from a study of blood T cell repertoires in COVID-19. For the study at large: Spain, Italy and the United States supplied samples that represented acute and convalescent COVID-19. Sources were T cells, B-cell-depleted T cells, or PBMCs; the material itself was cDNA or gDNA.

Measured with immunoSEQ multiplex PCR; TCRdb has only the in-frame clones, and not every one. The sample shows a few hundred thousand clones, around 85% of them seen only once. Sequencing was carried out using peripheral blood. The source is a woman aged 25 to 39 who had recovered from COVID-19.

CDR3 nucleotides: TGCAGCGTTGGGGTTTCGGGAGACACTGAAGCTTTCTTT. It specifies CSVGVSGDTEAFF. The chain uses TRBV29-1 and TRBJ1-1; D gene uncertain. The CDR3 is 13 amino acids. Trimming took 4 bases from V and 3 from J, leaving 12 bases between them. Germline CDR1 is SQVTM and CDR2 is ANQGSEA.